This TCR beta chain was documented in a study of blood T cell repertoires in COVID-19. The cohort comprised adults aged about 18 to 90 years residing in under 25 US areas. Assignment of participants to cohorts was predicated upon participant-reported clinical history. Here immunoSEQ multiplex PCR was the method, and the copy in TCRdb shows in-frame clones only, minus some. Of 280,000 or so clones in the sample, nearly 90% were seen once. Germline loops: CDR1 SNHLY, CDR2 FYNNEI. CDR3 length: 14 amino acids. V was clipped by 1 base and J by 11 bases, with 18 bases between them. The TCR comes from a woman between 45 and 60 years old who had been exposed to COVID-19. Sequencing was carried out using PBMCs or T cells enriched from blood (not recorded which). The chain recombines TRBV2 with TRBJ2-7; possibly TRBD1 for D (6 bases). The CDR3 sequence: CASSEEGGGSRKYF. In DNA, the CDR3 is TGTGCCAGCAGTGAAGAAGGGGGTGGATCAAGGAAGTACTTC.